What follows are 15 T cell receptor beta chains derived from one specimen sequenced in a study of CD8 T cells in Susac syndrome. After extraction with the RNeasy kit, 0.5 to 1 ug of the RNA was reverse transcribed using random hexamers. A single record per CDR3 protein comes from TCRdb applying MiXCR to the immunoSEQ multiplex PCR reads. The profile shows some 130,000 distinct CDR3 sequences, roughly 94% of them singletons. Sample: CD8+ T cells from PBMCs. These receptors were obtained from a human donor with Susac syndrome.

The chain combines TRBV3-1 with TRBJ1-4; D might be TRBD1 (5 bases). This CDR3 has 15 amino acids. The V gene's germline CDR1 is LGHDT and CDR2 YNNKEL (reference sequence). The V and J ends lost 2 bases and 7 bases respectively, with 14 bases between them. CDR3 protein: CASSQWDRSTEKLFF. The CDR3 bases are TGTGCCAGCAGCCAATGGGACCGCAGCACTGAAAAACTGTTTTTT.

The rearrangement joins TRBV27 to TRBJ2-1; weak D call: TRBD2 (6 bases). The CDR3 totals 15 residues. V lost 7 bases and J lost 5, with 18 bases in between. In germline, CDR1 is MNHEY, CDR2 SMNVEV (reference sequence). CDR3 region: CASKQVNSGNNEQFF. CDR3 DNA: TGTGCCAGCAAACAGGTCAATAGCGGAAACAATGAGCAGTTCTTC.

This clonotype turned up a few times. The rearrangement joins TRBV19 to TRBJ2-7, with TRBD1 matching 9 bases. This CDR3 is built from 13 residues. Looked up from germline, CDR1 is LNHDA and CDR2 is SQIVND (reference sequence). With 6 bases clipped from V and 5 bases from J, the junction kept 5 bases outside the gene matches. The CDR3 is CASSQDRGHEQYF. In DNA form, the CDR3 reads TGTGCCAGTAGCCAGGACAGGGGCCACGAGCAGTACTTC. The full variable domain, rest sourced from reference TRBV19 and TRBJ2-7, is DGGITQSPKYLFRKEGQNVTLSCEQNLNHDAMYWYRQDPGQGLRLIYYSQIVNDFQKGDIAEGYSVSREKKESFPLTVTSAQKNPTAFYLCASSQDRGHEQYFGPGTRLTVT.

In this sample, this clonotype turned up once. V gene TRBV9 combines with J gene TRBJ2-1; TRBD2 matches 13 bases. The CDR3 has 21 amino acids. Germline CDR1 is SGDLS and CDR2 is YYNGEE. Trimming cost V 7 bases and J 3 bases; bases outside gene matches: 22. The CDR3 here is CASPLGQGSGTSGTDYNEQFF. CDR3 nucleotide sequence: TGTGCCAGCCCCCTCGGGCAGGGGAGTGGGACTAGCGGGACGGACTACAATGAGCAGTTCTTC. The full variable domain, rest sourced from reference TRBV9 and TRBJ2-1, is DSGVTQTPKHLITATGQRVTLRCSPRSGDLSVYWYQQSLDQGLQFLIQYYNGEERAKGNILERFSAQQFPDLHSELNLSSLELGDSALYFCASPLGQGSGTSGTDYNEQFFGPGTRLTVL.

This chain's CDR3 is CASVGGPGNTEAFF. The CDR3 nucleotides read TGTGCCAGCGTAGGGGGGCCTGGGAACACTGAAGCTTTCTTT. The rearrangement uses TRBV6-5 and TRBJ1-1; a weak D match, TRBD1 (6 bases). Trimming left V 8 bases short and J 1 base short, with 14 bases between. The germline V gene encodes CDR1 MNHEY and CDR2 SVGAGI. The CDR3 has 14 residues.

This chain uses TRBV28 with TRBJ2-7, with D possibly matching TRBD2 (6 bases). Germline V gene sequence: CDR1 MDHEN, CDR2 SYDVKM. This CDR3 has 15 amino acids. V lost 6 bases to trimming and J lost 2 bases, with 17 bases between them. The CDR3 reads CASRDNRGLTYEQYF. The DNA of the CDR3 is TGTGCCAGCAGGGACAATCGGGGACTGACCTACGAGCAGTACTTC.

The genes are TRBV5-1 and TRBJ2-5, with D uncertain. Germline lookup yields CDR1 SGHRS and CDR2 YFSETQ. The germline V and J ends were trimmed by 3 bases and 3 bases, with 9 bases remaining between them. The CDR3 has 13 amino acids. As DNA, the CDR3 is TGCGCCAGCAGCTGGATCCAGAAAGAGACCCAGTACTTC. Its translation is CASSWIQKETQYF.

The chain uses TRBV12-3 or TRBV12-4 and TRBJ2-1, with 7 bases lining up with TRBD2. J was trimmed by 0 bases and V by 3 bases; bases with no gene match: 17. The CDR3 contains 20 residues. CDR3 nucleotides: TGTGCCAGCAGTTTTCGTCTAGCGGACCACAGCCGAAGCTCCTACAATGAGCAGTTCTTC. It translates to CASSFRLADHSRSSYNEQFF.

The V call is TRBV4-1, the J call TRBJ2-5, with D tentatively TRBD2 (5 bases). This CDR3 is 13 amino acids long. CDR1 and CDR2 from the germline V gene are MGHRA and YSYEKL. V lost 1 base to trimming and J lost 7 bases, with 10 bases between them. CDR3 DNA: TGCGCCAGCAGCCAAGTAGCTGGAGGGACCCAGTACTTC. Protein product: CASSQVAGGTQYF.

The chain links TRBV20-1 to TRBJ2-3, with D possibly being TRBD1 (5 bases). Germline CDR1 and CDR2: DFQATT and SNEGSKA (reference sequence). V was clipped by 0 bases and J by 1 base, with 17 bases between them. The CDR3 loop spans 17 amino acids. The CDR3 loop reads CSARDQLDTWGTDTQYF. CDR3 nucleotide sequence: TGCAGTGCTAGAGATCAGCTGGACACTTGGGGCACAGATACGCAGTATTTT.

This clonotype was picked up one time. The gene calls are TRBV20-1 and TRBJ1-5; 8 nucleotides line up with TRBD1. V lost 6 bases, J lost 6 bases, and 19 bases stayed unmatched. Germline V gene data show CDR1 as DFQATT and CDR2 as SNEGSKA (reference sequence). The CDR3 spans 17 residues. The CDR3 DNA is TGCAGTGCCCTTGGACAGGGCAGCCGTGGTTTGGGTCAGCCCCAGCATTTT. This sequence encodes CSALGQGSRGLGQPQHF.

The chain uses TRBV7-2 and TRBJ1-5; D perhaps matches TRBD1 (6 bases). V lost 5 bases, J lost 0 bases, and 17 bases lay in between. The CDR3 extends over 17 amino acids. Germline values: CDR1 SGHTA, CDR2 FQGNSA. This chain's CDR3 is CASSQPADSYSNQPQHF. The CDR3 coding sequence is TGTGCCAGCAGCCAGCCCGCGGACAGCTATAGCAATCAGCCCCAGCATTTT.

The CDR3 coding sequence is TGTGCCAGCAGCTTAGGGGGGCAGGGGCCCCAGCATTTT. It specifies CASSLGGQGPQHF. The V call is TRBV13, the J call TRBJ1-5; D is possibly TRBD1 (5 bases). V was shortened by 0 bases and J by 9 bases, with 9 bases between the two germline ends. CDR1 is PRHDT and CDR2 is FYEKMQ in the germline V gene (reference sequence). This CDR3 spans 13 amino acids.

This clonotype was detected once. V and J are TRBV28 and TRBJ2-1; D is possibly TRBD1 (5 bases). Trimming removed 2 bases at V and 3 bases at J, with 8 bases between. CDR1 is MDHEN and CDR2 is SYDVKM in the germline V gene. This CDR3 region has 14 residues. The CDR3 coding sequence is TGTGCCAGCAGTTTAACAGGTATCTACAATGAGCAGTTCTTC. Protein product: CASSLTGIYNEQFF.

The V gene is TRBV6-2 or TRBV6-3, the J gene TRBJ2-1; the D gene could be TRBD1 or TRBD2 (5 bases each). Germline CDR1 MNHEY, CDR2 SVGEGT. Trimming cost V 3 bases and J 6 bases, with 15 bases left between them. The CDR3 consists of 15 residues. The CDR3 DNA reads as TGTGCCAGCAGTTATGCCCCGACTGGGACCAATGAGCAGTTCTTC. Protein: CASSYAPTGTNEQFF.